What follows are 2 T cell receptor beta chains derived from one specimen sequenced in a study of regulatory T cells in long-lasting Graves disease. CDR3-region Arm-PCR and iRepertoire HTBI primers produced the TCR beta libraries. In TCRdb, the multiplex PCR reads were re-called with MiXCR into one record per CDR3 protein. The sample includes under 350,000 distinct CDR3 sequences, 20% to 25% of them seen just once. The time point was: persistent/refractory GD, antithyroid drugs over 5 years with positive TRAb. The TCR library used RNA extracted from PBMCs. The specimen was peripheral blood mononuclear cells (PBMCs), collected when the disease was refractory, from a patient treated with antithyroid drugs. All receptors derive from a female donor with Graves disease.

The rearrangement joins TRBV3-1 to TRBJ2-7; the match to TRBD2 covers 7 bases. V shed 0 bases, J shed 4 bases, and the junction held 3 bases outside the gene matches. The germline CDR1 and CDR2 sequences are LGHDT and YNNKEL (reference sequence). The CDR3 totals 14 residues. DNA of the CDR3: TGTGCCAGCAGCCAAGATCTACTAGCGTACGAGCAGTACTTC. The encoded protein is CASSQDLLAYEQYF.

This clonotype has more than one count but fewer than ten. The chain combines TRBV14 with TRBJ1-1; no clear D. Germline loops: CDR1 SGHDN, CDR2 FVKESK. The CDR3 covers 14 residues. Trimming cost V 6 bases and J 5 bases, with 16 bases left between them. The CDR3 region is CASSLLGVLTEAFF. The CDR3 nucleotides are TGTGCCAGCAGTCTTCTGGGTGTGTTGACTGAAGCTTTCTTT.